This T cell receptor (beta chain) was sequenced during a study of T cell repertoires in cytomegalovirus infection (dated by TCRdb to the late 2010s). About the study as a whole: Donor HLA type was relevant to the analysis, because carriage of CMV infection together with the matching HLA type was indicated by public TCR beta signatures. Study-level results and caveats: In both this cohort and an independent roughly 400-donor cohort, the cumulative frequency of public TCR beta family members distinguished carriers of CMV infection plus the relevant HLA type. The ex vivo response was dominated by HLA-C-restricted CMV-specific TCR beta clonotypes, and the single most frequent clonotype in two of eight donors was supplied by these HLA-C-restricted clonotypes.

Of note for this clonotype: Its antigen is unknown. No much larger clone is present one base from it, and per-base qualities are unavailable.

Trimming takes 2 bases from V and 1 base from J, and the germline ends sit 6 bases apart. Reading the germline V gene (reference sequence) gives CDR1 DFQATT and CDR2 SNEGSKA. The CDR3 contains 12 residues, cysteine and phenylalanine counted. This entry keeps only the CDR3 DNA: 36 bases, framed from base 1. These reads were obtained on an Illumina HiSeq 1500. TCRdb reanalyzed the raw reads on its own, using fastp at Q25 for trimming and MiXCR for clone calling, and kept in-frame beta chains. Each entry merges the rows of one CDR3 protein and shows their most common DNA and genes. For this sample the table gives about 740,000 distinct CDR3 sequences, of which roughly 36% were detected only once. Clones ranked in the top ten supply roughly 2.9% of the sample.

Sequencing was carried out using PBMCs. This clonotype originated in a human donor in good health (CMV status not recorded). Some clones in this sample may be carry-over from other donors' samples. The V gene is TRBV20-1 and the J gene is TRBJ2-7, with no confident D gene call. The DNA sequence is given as TGCAGTGCTAGACCAGGTTCCTACGAGCAGTACTTC. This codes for CSARPGSYEQYF.